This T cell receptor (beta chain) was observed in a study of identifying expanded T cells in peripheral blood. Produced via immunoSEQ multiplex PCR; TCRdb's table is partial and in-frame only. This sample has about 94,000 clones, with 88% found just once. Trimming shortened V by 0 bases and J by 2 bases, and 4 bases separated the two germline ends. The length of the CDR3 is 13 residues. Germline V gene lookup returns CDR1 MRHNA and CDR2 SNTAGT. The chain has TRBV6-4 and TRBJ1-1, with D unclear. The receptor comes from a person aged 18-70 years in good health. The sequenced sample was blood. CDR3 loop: CASSDSDNTEAFF. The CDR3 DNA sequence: TGTGCCAGCAGTGACTCGGACAACACTGAAGCTTTCTTT.